The 10 T cell receptor beta chains reported below all come from one sample, sequenced in a study of vaccination and CD4 T cells after COVID-19. Cultured CD4+ T-cell DNA underwent Oncomine TCR Beta short-read sequencing. MiXCR, run by TCRdb on the PCR reads, gives a single entry per CDR3 protein. This repertoire shows thousands of distinct CDR3 sequences, 25% found once; its top ten account for under 30%. Noted treatment: approximately 9-day PBMC culture with coronavirus spike peptide pools or control peptides (ViraFEST assay). Their target antigens are unknown. This material consisted of CD4+ T cells from blood, cultured in vitro, taken after SARS-CoV-2 vaccination. The receptors here all came from a human donor who had recovered from COVID-19.

This clonotype was observed a handful of times. This CDR3 reads CASSLGQGDYGYTF. The CDR3 coding sequence is TGCGCCAGCAGCCTGGGACAGGGTGACTATGGCTACACCTTC. This chain connects TRBV4-1 to TRBJ1-2, with 9 bases fitting TRBD1. Per the germline V gene, CDR1 is MGHRA and CDR2 is YSYEKL. There are 14 residues in the CDR3. J was trimmed by 3 bases and V by 4 bases; bases with no gene match: 3.

J is TRBJ2-1 and V is TRBV29-1; D is possibly TRBD1 (6 bases). V was pared by 3 bases and J by 3 bases, with 12 bases between. The CDR3 has 14 amino acids. From germline, CDR1 is SQVTM and CDR2 ANQGSEA. DNA for the CDR3: TGCAGCGTTGACAGGGGTGCCTTCTACAATGAGCAGTTCTTC. This sequence encodes CSVDRGAFYNEQFF.

The V and J genes are TRBV28 and TRBJ2-7; TRBD2 matches at 10 bases. From germline, CDR1 is MDHEN and CDR2 SYDVKM. The CDR3 extends over 14 amino acids. V shed 7 bases, J shed 6 bases, and the junction held 9 bases outside the gene matches. The CDR3 region is CASIIAGGRSEQYF. The CDR3 nucleotides are TGTGCCAGCATCATAGCGGGAGGACGGTCCGAGCAGTACTTC.

The chain joins TRBV6-1 to TRBJ2-3; 10 bases fit TRBD2. Trimming cost V 3 bases and J 5 bases; bases outside gene matches: 5. CDR3 length equals 15 residues. Germline V gene sequence: CDR1 MNHNS, CDR2 SASEGT. CDR3 protein: CASSDVAGGKDTQYF. CDR3 nucleotides: TGTGCCAGCAGTGATGTAGCGGGAGGCAAAGATACGCAGTATTTT.

The chain combines TRBV9 with TRBJ2-5; 7 nucleotides agree with TRBD1. Germline lookup yields CDR1 SGDLS and CDR2 YYNGEE. The length of the CDR3 is 16 residues. V lost 0 bases, J lost 1 base, and 6 bases stayed unmatched. CDR3 nucleotides: TGTGCCAGCAGCGTAGGGGCAGGGGGACCCCAAGAGACCCAGTACTTC. Amino acid sequence: CASSVGAGGPQETQYF.

This clonotype appeared a few times. The chain links TRBV24-1 to TRBJ2-5; 11 nucleotides match TRBD2. Per the germline V gene, CDR1 is KGHDR and CDR2 is SFDVKD. The CDR3 length is 16 residues. J was trimmed by 3 bases and V by 4 bases; bases with no gene match: 6. CDR3: CATSETSGGIKETQYF. The DNA of the CDR3 is TGTGCCACCAGTGAAACTAGCGGGGGTATCAAAGAGACCCAGTACTTC.

This clonotype was recorded a few times. J is TRBJ1-5 and V is TRBV6-5, with D hard to call. Trimming shortened V by 4 bases and J by 3 bases, and 10 bases separated the two germline ends. The V gene's germline CDR1 is MNHEY and CDR2 SVGAGI. The CDR3 extends over 14 amino acids. The CDR3 DNA is TGTGCCAGCAGTTCCACCAGTCCCAATCAGCCCCAGCATTTT. Protein sequence: CASSSTSPNQPQHF.

This clonotype was detected only a few times. The chain has TRBV15 and TRBJ2-3, with D hard to call. V was clipped by 0 bases and J by 9 bases, with 7 bases between them. CDR1 is LNHNV and CDR2 is YYDKDF in the germline V gene (reference sequence). This CDR3 contains 12 residues. This CDR3 reads CATSRDSGTQYF. The CDR3 DNA is TGTGCCACCAGCAGAGACTCTGGGACGCAGTATTTT.

This clonotype was counted between two and nine times. The chain carries TRBV28 and TRBJ2-1; 11 nucleotides agree with TRBD2. V shed 6 bases and J 7 bases; nucleotides not matched to a gene: 8. CDR1 is MDHEN and CDR2 is SYDVKM in the germline V gene. The CDR3 spans 15 residues. The CDR3 spells CASRFSGRARNEQFF. The CDR3 coding sequence is TGTGCCAGCAGATTTAGCGGGAGGGCCAGAAATGAGCAGTTCTTC.

V gene TRBV7-9 combines with J gene TRBJ2-1, with TRBD2 matching 8 bases. The CDR3 consists of 15 residues. CDR1 and CDR2 from the germline V gene are SEHNR and FQNEAQ (reference sequence). After removal of 3 bases from V and 8 bases from J, the junction contained 9 bases not matched to a gene. The chain's CDR3 is CASSFGGVGRDEQFF. In nucleotides, the CDR3 is TGTGCCAGCAGCTTCGGGGGGGTAGGTAGGGATGAGCAGTTCTTC.